These 27 T cell receptor beta chains were all obtained from the same sample, sequenced in a study of T cells after posttransplantation cyclophosphamide. Repertoires were generated with immunoSEQ multiplex PCR, while TCRdb's copy carries only in-frame clones and drops some. The sample contains some 38,000 clones, none of them singletons. Source material: PBMCs. The receptors were gathered from a man in his fifties in good health, CMV-negative, and a related stem cell transplant donor.

This clone has a handful of counts. The chain joins TRBV30 to TRBJ1-2; D not certain. The germline V gene has CDR1 GTSNPN and CDR2 SVGIG (reference sequence). The CDR3 sequence is 15 residues long. V lost 3 bases and J 0 bases, leaving 14 bases between the germline ends. CDR3 coding DNA: TGTGCCTGGAGGTCCCTCGGTCGGGCTAACTATGGCTACACCTTC. Translated, it gives CAWRSLGRANYGYTF. Full variable domain (outside the CDR3, taken from reference TRBV30 and TRBJ1-2): SQTIHQWPATLVQPVGSPLSLECTVEGTSNPNLYWYRQAAGRGLQLLFYSVGIGQISSEVPQNLSASRPQDRQFILSSKKLLLSDSGFYLCAWRSLGRANYGYTFGSGTRLTVV.

This clone was counted ten times or more. The chain recombines TRBV7-9 with TRBJ2-7; TRBD1 is a possible D gene (6 bases). The CDR3 spans 14 residues. Trimming cost V 1 base and J 6 bases, with 13 bases left between them. CDR1 and CDR2 (germline): SEHNR, FQNEAQ (reference sequence). The CDR3 region is CASSLGEGVGEQYF. The CDR3 DNA follows: TGTGCCAGCAGCTTAGGCGAGGGGGTCGGCGAGCAGTACTTC.

This clone has only a few counts. The CDR3 nucleotides are TGTGCCAGCAGCGGGGGGACTAGCGACAGCACAGATACGCAGTATTTT. It translates to CASSGGTSDSTDTQYF. The rearrangement links TRBV9 to TRBJ2-3; 10 nucleotides agree with TRBD2. Germline loops: CDR1 SGDLS, CDR2 YYNGEE. CDR3 length: 16 residues. Trimming removed 3 bases from V and 0 bases from J; junction bases left unmatched: 4.

The sample holds many counts of this clone. The chain joins TRBV7-8 to TRBJ2-7, with a weak D call TRBD2 (6 bases). This CDR3 comprises 11 residues. Germline-derived CDR1 and CDR2 are SGHVS and FQNEAQ. Trimming cost V 5 bases and J 6 bases, with 8 bases left between them. DNA for the CDR3: TGTGCCAGCAGCCCCGGGGGCGAGCAGTACTTC. Its protein product is CASSPGGEQYF. The full variable domain, its missing parts supplied by reference TRBV7-8 and TRBJ2-7, is GAGVSQSPRYKVAKRGQDVALRCDPISGHVSLFWYQQALGQGPEFLTYFQNEAQLDKSGLPSDRFFAERPEGSVSTLKIQRTQQEDSAVYLCASSPGGEQYFGPGTRLTVT.

This clone showed up many times. The genes are TRBV7-9 and TRBJ2-1; 13 bases fit TRBD2. Germline loops: CDR1 SEHNR, CDR2 FQNEAQ (reference sequence). The CDR3 contains 16 residues. J lost 10 bases, V lost 5 bases, and 11 bases had no gene match. CDR3 protein: CASSPNRLAGGPEQFF. The CDR3 DNA follows: TGTGCCAGCAGCCCTAACCGACTAGCGGGGGGACCAGAGCAGTTCTTC.

At least ten counts were recorded for this clone. V usage is TRBV6-5 and J usage is TRBJ2-7, with TRBD2 identical over 10 bases. Germline loops: CDR1 MNHEY, CDR2 SVGAGI. V shed 0 bases and J 3 bases; nucleotides not matched to a gene: 2. This CDR3 region has 15 residues. CDR3 in amino acids: CASSYSSSGSYEQYF. The CDR3 region has the DNA TGTGCCAGCAGTTACTCGTCTAGCGGGAGCTACGAGCAGTACTTC.

This clone was observed at least ten times. This chain uses TRBV27 with TRBJ2-1; 11 nucleotides agree with TRBD1. The CDR3 is made up of 15 amino acids. V trimming: 2 bases; J trimming: 5 bases; junction bases outside the gene matches: 2. Germline V gives CDR1 MNHEY, CDR2 SMNVEV (reference sequence). The CDR3: CASSLGTGGDNEQFF. For the CDR3, the DNA is TGTGCCAGCAGTTTAGGGACAGGGGGGGACAATGAGCAGTTCTTC.

This chain links TRBV11-2 with TRBJ1-2; D possibly corresponds to TRBD1 (5 bases). Germline V CDR1 and CDR2: SGHAT, FQNNGV. The CDR3 covers 18 residues. V lost 6 bases and J 0 bases, leaving 23 bases between the germline ends. CDR3 DNA: TGTGCCAGCAGGACCCCCAGGCGGACACCCTCACCTAACTATGGCTACACCTTC. Protein: CASRTPRRTPSPNYGYTF.

This clone was counted at least ten times. This chain links TRBV18 with TRBJ2-1, with D possibly matching TRBD2 (6 bases). The germline V gene encodes CDR1 KGHSH and CDR2 LQKENI. The CDR3 length is 17 residues. V shed 6 bases and J shed 0 bases, with 18 bases lying between them. In nucleotides, the CDR3 is TGTGCCAGCTCTACAGGTCCAGTAGCGGCCTCCTACAATGAGCAGTTCTTC. Residues: CASSTGPVAASYNEQFF. The full variable domain, in which reference TRBV18 and TRBJ2-1 provide the parts outside the CDR3, is NAGVMQNPRHLVRRRGQEARLRCSPMKGHSHVYWYRQLPEEGLKFMVYLQKENIIDESGMPKERFSAEFPKEGPSILRIQQVVRGDSAAYFCASSTGPVAASYNEQFFGPGTRLTVL.

Ten or more counts support this clone. Other DNA sequences in this specimen translate into the identical CDR3. V is TRBV11-1 and J is TRBJ1-3; D remains unclear. CDR1 and CDR2 from the germline V gene are SGHAT and FQDESV (reference sequence). The CDR3 runs 14 residues. V shed 5 bases and J shed 0 bases, with 8 bases lying between them. CDR3 DNA sequence: TGTGCCAGCAGCACAACCGTCTCTGGAAACACCATATATTTT. Protein sequence: CASSTTVSGNTIYF.

This clone was recorded many times. The chain links TRBV11-3 to TRBJ2-2; D gene uncertain. With 4 bases removed from V and 3 bases from J, the gap between germline ends came to 12 bases. This CDR3 contains 15 residues. CDR1 and CDR2 (germline): SGHNT, YENEEA. The CDR3 nucleotides read TGTGCCAGCAGCTCCTTTCCTCCGGACACCGGGGAGCTGTTTTTT. As protein: CASSSFPPDTGELFF.

In its sample, this clone was seen many times. The rearrangement uses TRBV7-6 and TRBJ2-3; possibly TRBD1 for D (6 bases). Germline assignment: CDR1 SGHVS and CDR2 FNYEAQ. This CDR3 has 16 amino acids. V was trimmed by 1 base and J by 3 bases, leaving 14 bases between them. The CDR3 region is CASSLGRQDRTDTQYF. The CDR3 DNA reads TGTGCCAGCAGCTTAGGTCGACAGGATAGGACAGATACGCAGTATTTT.

This clone was detected many times. The rearrangement links TRBV19 to TRBJ2-7; 10 bases are a match to TRBD1. Germline V gene data show CDR1 as LNHDA and CDR2 as SQIVND (reference sequence). Germline trimming cut 3 bases from V and 6 bases from J; bases unmatched to any gene: 5. The CDR3 sequence is 14 residues long. CDR3 nucleotides: TGTGCCAGTAGTATGGGACAGGGGTACGGCGAGCAGTACTTC. Amino acid sequence: CASSMGQGYGEQYF.

At least ten counts were recorded for this clone. The chain combines TRBV6-5 with TRBJ1-3, with 7 bases lining up with TRBD1. This CDR3 contains 15 residues. CDR1 and CDR2 from the germline V gene are MNHEY and SVGAGI. V lost 6 bases to trimming and J lost 1 base; unmatched junction nucleotides: 6. Written as DNA, the CDR3 is TGTGCCAGCAGCCCGACAGGGAATTCTGGAAACACCATATATTTT. It specifies CASSPTGNSGNTIYF.

This clone occurred many times. The rearrangement uses TRBV25-1 and TRBJ1-2; 9 bases are shared with TRBD1. The CDR3 spans 15 residues. In germline, CDR1 is MGHDK, CDR2 SYGVNS. The V and J ends lost 5 bases and 4 bases, in that order; junction bases with no gene match: 8. In DNA, the CDR3 is TGTGCCAGCAGTAAACCGGGACAGGGATCCTATGGCTACACCTTC. It translates to CASSKPGQGSYGYTF.

This clone was counted ten times or more. The V call is TRBV6-6, the J call TRBJ2-5; TRBD2 agrees at 11 bases. Looked up from germline, CDR1 is MNHNY and CDR2 is SVGAGI (reference sequence). The CDR3 extends over 13 amino acids. V was clipped by 5 bases and J by 4 bases; unmatched bases: 0. CDR3 loop: CASSGLAGETQYF. The CDR3 DNA is TGTGCCAGCAGTGGACTAGCGGGAGAGACCCAGTACTTC.

In this sample, this clone turned up many times. The chain carries TRBV7-8 and TRBJ1-1, with D maybe TRBD1 (5 bases). V lost 2 bases to trimming and J lost 1 base, with 14 bases between them. Per the germline V gene, CDR1 is SGHVS and CDR2 is FQNEAQ. The CDR3 has 16 amino acids. The CDR3 spells CASSLYPLGPNTEAFF. The DNA of the CDR3 is TGTGCCAGCAGCTTATACCCACTGGGGCCGAACACTGAAGCTTTCTTT. Combining the CDR3 with reference TRBV7-8 and TRBJ1-1 gives the whole variable domain GAGVSQSPRYKVAKRGQDVALRCDPISGHVSLFWYQQALGQGPEFLTYFQNEAQLDKSGLPSDRFFAERPEGSVSTLKIQRTQQEDSAVYLCASSLYPLGPNTEAFFGQGTRLTVV.

This clone occurred many times. The chain links TRBV27 to TRBJ1-5; TRBD1 aligns across 8 bases. Germline V gene lookup returns CDR1 MNHEY and CDR2 SMNVEV (reference sequence). J gave up 6 bases and V 4 bases, and 11 bases lay outside the gene matches. The CDR3 loop spans 16 amino acids. Here the CDR3 reads CASSYRGGLITQPQHF. In DNA form, the CDR3 reads TGTGCCAGCAGTTACAGGGGGGGACTTATTACTCAGCCCCAGCATTTT.

This clone appeared many times. As DNA, the CDR3 is TGTGCCAGCCGGTCGGGACAGACCTACGAGCAGTACTTC. It translates to CASRSGQTYEQYF. V usage is TRBV27 and J usage is TRBJ2-7; TRBD1 matches 7 bases. The CDR3 covers 13 residues. CDR1 is MNHEY and CDR2 is SMNVEV in the germline V gene (reference sequence). The V and J ends lost 8 bases and 2 bases, in that order; junction bases with no gene match: 6.

This clone was seen repeatedly, ten times or more. J is TRBJ2-3 and V is TRBV6-6; 8 nucleotides align to TRBD1. CDR3 length: 16 residues. The germline gives CDR1 MNHNY, CDR2 SVGAGI (reference sequence). Trimming cost V 7 bases and J 2 bases; bases outside gene matches: 11. The DNA of the CDR3 is TGTGCCAGCATCCCAGGGACAGGCGGGAACACAGATACGCAGTATTTT. Translating it yields CASIPGTGGNTDTQYF.

This clone appeared many times. V is TRBV6-1 and J is TRBJ1-2; 8 nucleotides agree with TRBD1. CDR1 and CDR2 from the germline V gene are MNHNS and SASEGT. The junction had 8 bases not matched to a gene; V was cut back by 6 bases and J by 2 bases. This CDR3 spans 15 amino acids. The CDR3 DNA is TGTGCCAGCAGCATTGTCGGGACAGGCAACTATGGCTACACCTTC. Residues: CASSIVGTGNYGYTF.

This clone came up many times. V and J are TRBV18 and TRBJ1-4; no clear D gene. Trimming stripped 3 bases from V and 5 bases from J, with 16 bases between. Per the germline V gene, CDR1 is KGHSH and CDR2 is LQKENI. The CDR3 sequence is 16 residues long. CDR3 amino acids: CASSPFLGDRNEKLFF. As DNA, the CDR3 is TGTGCCAGCTCACCCTTTCTCGGGGATCGGAATGAAAAACTGTTTTTT.

This clone was seen only a few times. The V gene is TRBV9, the J gene TRBJ2-4, with 7 nucleotides matching TRBD1. The germline gives CDR1 SGDLS, CDR2 YYNGEE. V shed 4 bases, J shed 4 bases, and the junction held 5 bases outside the gene matches. The CDR3 runs to 14 residues. CDR3 amino acids: CASSPGGPKNIQYF. The CDR3, as DNA: TGTGCCAGCAGCCCAGGGGGACCTAAAAACATTCAGTACTTC. Supplemented by reference TRBV9 and TRBJ2-4, the full variable domain reads DSGVTQTPKHLITATGQRVTLRCSPRSGDLSVYWYQQSLDQGLQFLIQYYNGEERAKGNILERFSAQQFPDLHSELNLSSLELGDSALYFCASSPGGPKNIQYFGAGTRLSVL.

This rearrangement joins TRBV27 to TRBJ1-2; 7 nucleotides agree with TRBD1. CDR3 length: 13 residues. Germline values: CDR1 MNHEY, CDR2 SMNVEV (reference sequence). The trim removed 8 bases at V and 4 bases at J, leaving 7 bases unmatched. The CDR3 region has the DNA TGTGCCAGCGGTCAGGGGGGCCCCTATGGCTACACCTTC. It encodes CASGQGGPYGYTF.

In its sample, this clone was seen many times. The chain combines TRBV19 with TRBJ1-2; D gene ambiguous. Per the germline V gene, CDR1 is LNHDA and CDR2 is SQIVND (reference sequence). V gave up 3 bases and J gave up 0 bases, with 11 bases separating them. This CDR3 has 15 residues. The CDR3 reads CASSIPSLANYGYTF. In nucleotides, the CDR3 is TGTGCCAGTAGTATTCCCTCCCTAGCTAACTATGGCTACACCTTC. Full variable domain (rest looked up from reference TRBV19 and TRBJ1-2): DGGITQSPKYLFRKEGQNVTLSCEQNLNHDAMYWYRQDPGQGLRLIYYSQIVNDFQKGDIAEGYSVSREKKESFPLTVTSAQKNPTAFYLCASSIPSLANYGYTFGSGTRLTVV.

This clone was detected many times. The rearrangement joins TRBV6-1 to TRBJ2-5; D perhaps matches TRBD1 (6 bases). The CDR3 runs 13 residues. Germline CDR1 is MNHNS and CDR2 is SASEGT. V dropped 5 bases and J dropped 2 bases, with 9 bases sitting between them. In nucleotides, the CDR3 is TGTGCCAGCAGTAGCGACAGGCAAGAGACCCAGTACTTC. This codes for CASSSDRQETQYF.

This clone was counted many times. The V and J genes are TRBV7-9 and TRBJ1-5; 7 nucleotides agree with TRBD1. Trimming cost V 3 bases and J 6 bases; bases outside gene matches: 5. CDR3 length equals 14 residues. CDR1 is SEHNR and CDR2 is FQNEAQ in the germline V gene (reference sequence). Written as DNA, the CDR3 is TGTGCCAGCAGCTTCGGACAGGACGGTCAGCCCCAGCATTTT. Protein: CASSFGQDGQPQHF. The full variable domain, in which reference TRBV7-9 and TRBJ1-5 provide the parts outside the CDR3, is DTGVSQNPRHKITKRGQNVTFRCDPISEHNRLYWYRQTLGQGPEFLTYFQNEAQLEKSRLLSDRFSAERPKGSFSTLEIQRTEQGDSAMYLCASSFGQDGQPQHFGDGTRLSIL.